The 30 T cell receptor beta chains presented below share a single source sample, sequenced in a study of blood T cell repertoires in COVID-19. Sequencing was performed with immunoSEQ multiplex PCR; in TCRdb, only in-frame clones are kept and a portion is missing. The sample shows approximately 190,000 clones, around 86% of them seen only once. The sequenced sample was peripheral blood. The origin of the receptors is a man older than 75 with acute or convalescent COVID-19.

The V gene is TRBV18, the J gene TRBJ1-4, with D possibly being TRBD1 (6 bases). The germline V gene encodes CDR1 KGHSH and CDR2 LQKENI. The CDR3 consists of 13 residues. Trimming shortened V by 3 bases and J by 8 bases, and 10 bases separated the two germline ends. The DNA for the CDR3 is TGTGCCAGCTCACCGTATCAGGGGGAAAAACTGTTTTTT. Protein sequence: CASSPYQGEKLFF.

The gene calls are TRBV27 and TRBJ2-3; tentatively, D is TRBD2 (6 bases). The germline gives CDR1 MNHEY, CDR2 SMNVEV (reference sequence). The CDR3 covers 16 residues. The V end lost 2 bases, the J end lost 5 bases, and 17 bases lay between the germline ends. CDR3 DNA: TGTGCCAGCAGTTTACGAGACCCCGGGAGTGGAGATACGCAGTATTTT. Its protein is CASSLRDPGSGDTQYF.

This clone was observed a few times. The rearrangement joins TRBV7-2 to TRBJ2-3; weak D call: TRBD2 (6 bases). V lost 5 bases and J lost 6, with 15 bases in between. Germline V gene lookup returns CDR1 SGHTA and CDR2 FQGNSA. The length of the CDR3 is 14 residues. CDR3 protein: CASSLRLVTDTQYF. The CDR3 bases are TGTGCCAGCAGCCTGCGACTAGTGACGGATACGCAGTATTTT.

The rearrangement links TRBV29-1 to TRBJ1-2, with D perhaps TRBD1 (5 bases). The CDR3 runs 15 residues. The germline V and J ends were trimmed by 1 base and 8 bases, with 20 bases remaining between them. Germline V gene lookup returns CDR1 SQVTM and CDR2 ANQGSEA. CDR3 sequence reads: CSVEGVPPGRDGYTF. The DNA of the CDR3 is TGCAGCGTTGAAGGGGTACCCCCAGGGAGGGACGGCTACACCTTC.

The genes are TRBV12-3 or TRBV12-4 and TRBJ1-6, with 7 bases lining up with TRBD1. Unmatched junction bases numbered 3, after V lost 3 bases and J lost 10 bases. The CDR3 runs to 13 residues. The CDR3 region is CASSFDRASPLHF. In DNA form, the CDR3 reads TGTGCCAGCAGTTTCGACAGGGCATCACCCCTCCACTTT.

The rearrangement uses TRBV6-1 and TRBJ2-7, with D unresolved. The V and J ends lost 2 bases and 2 bases respectively, with 10 bases between them. CDR3 length: 14 residues. Germline V gene lookup returns CDR1 MNHNS and CDR2 SASEGT. CDR3 region: CASSEQWPPYEQYV. The CDR3 nucleotides read TGTGCCAGCAGTGAACAGTGGCCCCCCTACGAGCAGTACGTC.

The chain combines TRBV2 with TRBJ2-3, with D hard to call. The CDR3 length is 13 residues. With 8 bases removed from V and 2 bases from J, the gap between germline ends came to 11 bases. The germline CDR1 and CDR2 sequences are SNHLY and FYNNEI. The CDR3 nucleotides are TGTGCCAGCGTGGCGAGACACACAGATACGCAGTATTTT. The encoded protein is CASVARHTDTQYF. Filled out from reference TRBV2 and TRBJ2-3, the complete variable domain reads EPEVTQTPSHQVTQMGQEVILRCVPISNHLYFYWYRQILGQKVEFLVSFYNNEISEKSEIFDDQFSVERPDGSNFTLKIRSTKLEDSAMYFCASVARHTDTQYFGPGTRLTVL.

The chain employs TRBV18 and TRBJ2-4, with 8 nucleotides matching TRBD2. Germline CDR1 is KGHSH and CDR2 is LQKENI. V lost 4 bases to trimming and J lost 14 bases; unmatched junction nucleotides: 10. The CDR3 consists of 13 residues. CDR3 sequence: CASSQGLGEGKYF. The CDR3, as DNA: TGTGCCAGCTCACAGGGACTAGGCGAAGGAAAGTACTTC. Combining the CDR3 with reference TRBV18 and TRBJ2-4 gives the whole variable domain NAGVMQNPRHLVRRRGQEARLRCSPMKGHSHVYWYRQLPEEGLKFMVYLQKENIIDESGMPKERFSAEFPKEGPSILRIQQVVRGDSAAYFCASSQGLGEGKYFGAGTRLSVL.

This clone was picked up a small number of times. The chain combines TRBV28 with TRBJ1-6; 8 bases are a match to TRBD1. Germline lookup yields CDR1 MDHEN and CDR2 SYDVKM. The V gene end was trimmed by 5 bases and the J gene end by 9 bases; junction bases not matched to a gene: 6. This CDR3 is 14 amino acids long. CDR3 DNA sequence: TGTGCCAGCAGTGCCGGACAGGGAAGTTCACCCCTCCACTTT. This codes for CASSAGQGSSPLHF.

This clone was seen a handful of times. This chain joins TRBV27 and TRBJ1-1; no firm D call. Germline V gives CDR1 MNHEY, CDR2 SMNVEV (reference sequence). This CDR3 has 14 amino acids. The V end was cut by 3 bases, the J end by 2 bases, with 10 bases between. In nucleotides, the CDR3 is TGTGCCAGCAGTTTTGAGCAGCGAAACACTGAAGCTTTCTTT. Translated, it gives CASSFEQRNTEAFF.

The chain carries TRBV28 and TRBJ1-5; 8 bases align to TRBD1. There are 17 residues in the CDR3. Germline CDR1 and CDR2: MDHEN and SYDVKM. After removal of 6 bases from V and 0 bases from J, the junction contained 10 bases not matched to a gene. The CDR3 coding sequence is TGTGCCAGCAGACTCGGACAGGGCAGCTTTAGCAATCAGCCCCAGCATTTT. This encodes CASRLGQGSFSNQPQHF.

In its sample, this clone was seen a few times. The chain links TRBV28 to TRBJ1-5; 7 bases match TRBD1. J gave up 11 bases and V 3 bases, and 1 base lay outside the gene matches. The CDR3 contains 11 residues. Germline CDR1 MDHEN, CDR2 SYDVKM. CDR3 nucleotides: TGTGCCAGCAGTTTCAGGGGGGCCCAGCATTTT. Its protein is CASSFRGAQHF. Combining the CDR3 with reference TRBV28 and TRBJ1-5 gives the whole variable domain DVKVTQSSRYLVKRTGEKVFLECVQDMDHENMFWYRQDPGLGLRLIYFSYDVKMKEKGDIPEGYSVSREKKERFSLILESASTNQTSMYLCASSFRGAQHFGDGTRLSIL.

The rearrangement joins TRBV10-3 to TRBJ1-1, with D possibly being TRBD1 (6 bases). This CDR3 region has 15 residues. The V gene's germline CDR1 is ENHRY and CDR2 SYGVKD. Trimming removed 3 bases at V and 1 base at J, with 12 bases between. The CDR3 reads CAISDRGTENTEAFF. For the CDR3, the DNA is TGTGCCATCAGTGACAGGGGAACCGAGAACACTGAAGCTTTCTTT.

V is TRBV21-1 and J is TRBJ2-5; the table gives TRBD1 as D, unverified against the DNA. TRBV21-1 is a documented pseudogene. CDR3 size: 13 residues. CDR3 region: CASSKQGRETQYF. The CDR3 bases are TGTGCCAGCAGCAAACAGGGGAGAGAGACCCAGTACTTC.

This chain joins TRBV11-2 and TRBJ2-1, with TRBD1 as a possible D gene (5 bases). Germline CDR1 is SGHAT and CDR2 is FQNNGV. V lost 1 base, J lost 4 bases, and 11 bases lay in between. The CDR3 is 15 amino acids. CDR3 protein: CASSLVLTVYNEQFF. DNA for the CDR3: TGTGCCAGCAGCTTAGTATTGACAGTTTACAATGAGCAGTTCTTC.

As for this clone: Other DNA sequences within the sample encode an identical CDR3. The gene calls are TRBV18 and TRBJ1-6, with 9 bases lining up with TRBD1. The junction had 0 bases not matched to a gene; V was cut back by 4 bases and J by 8 bases. This CDR3 spans 13 amino acids. Germline assignment: CDR1 KGHSH and CDR2 LQKENI. The CDR3 loop is CASSRDRDSPLHF. Written as DNA, the CDR3 is TGTGCCAGCTCACGGGACAGGGATTCACCCCTCCACTTT.

This clone was recorded once. J is TRBJ2-7 and V is TRBV2; the D gene is possibly TRBD2 (6 bases). Trimming took 6 bases from V and 2 from J, leaving 14 bases between them. This CDR3 is 14 amino acids long. The germline CDR1 and CDR2 sequences are SNHLY and FYNNEI. CDR3 sequence (DNA): TGTGCCAGCAGGGGTGGGACTTCAACCTACGAGCAGTACTTC. It yields the protein CASRGGTSTYEQYF.

The chain links TRBV9 to TRBJ2-5; D perhaps matches TRBD1 (6 bases). Trimming cost V 4 bases and J 4 bases, with 17 bases left between them. The germline V gene has CDR1 SGDLS and CDR2 YYNGEE. CDR3 length: 15 residues. The CDR3 sequence: CASSFRMRDTETQYF. The CDR3 DNA is TGTGCCAGCAGCTTTCGAATGAGGGACACAGAGACCCAGTACTTC.

The chain has TRBV7-2 and TRBJ1-3; 8 nucleotides agree with TRBD1. The CDR3 runs 16 residues. Looked up from germline, CDR1 is SGHTA and CDR2 is FQGNSA. The trim removed 1 base at V and 5 bases at J, leaving 7 bases unmatched. In DNA form, the CDR3 reads TGTGCCAGCAGCTTAGATGGGGCAGGGGGCCGAAACACCATATATTTT. Protein product: CASSLDGAGGRNTIYF. Full variable domain (outside the CDR3, taken from reference TRBV7-2 and TRBJ1-3): GAGVSQSPSNKVTEKGKDVELRCDPISGHTALYWYRQSLGQGLEFLIYFQGNSAPDKSGLPSDRFSAERTGGSVSTLTIQRTQQEDSAVYLCASSLDGAGGRNTIYFGEGSWLTVV.

The chain carries TRBV4-2 and TRBJ2-1; TRBD2 matches 12 bases. Germline-derived CDR1 and CDR2 are LGHNA and YNFKEQ. Losses at the gene ends were 4 bases for V and 8 bases for J; bases not matched to a gene: 6. CDR3 length: 15 residues. CDR3 DNA: TGTGCCAGCAGCCCAAGGACTAGCGGGGCGGATGAGCAGTTCTTC. Translated: CASSPRTSGADEQFF.

The rearrangement links TRBV5-1 to TRBJ1-2, with 8 bases aligning to TRBD1. The germline V gene has CDR1 SGHRS and CDR2 YFSETQ. V dropped 4 bases and J dropped 5; count of bases not matched to a gene: 4. This CDR3 spans 13 amino acids. The DNA for the CDR3 is TGCGCCAGCAGCCTAGACAGGGGTTATGGCTACACCTTC. Amino acid sequence: CASSLDRGYGYTF.

The V and J genes are TRBV5-1 and TRBJ2-6, with 9 nucleotides matching TRBD1. V shed 1 base, J shed 3 bases, and the junction held 8 bases outside the gene matches. The CDR3 spans 18 residues. Germline V gene data show CDR1 as SGHRS and CDR2 as YFSETQ. The CDR3 loop reads CASSLKTGGEFGANVLTF. In DNA form, the CDR3 reads TGCGCCAGCAGCTTGAAAACAGGGGGCGAGTTTGGGGCCAACGTCCTGACTTTC.

The chain recombines TRBV19 with TRBJ1-5; TRBD1 agrees at 7 bases. This CDR3 has 14 residues. The V segment lost 10 bases and the J segment 1 base; nucleotides outside the gene matches: 7. In germline, CDR1 is LNHDA, CDR2 SQIVND (reference sequence). The CDR3 DNA reads TGTGCCATATCGGGACAGCAAAGCAATCAGCCCCAGCATTTT. This translates into CAISGQQSNQPQHF.

The genes are TRBV6-5 and TRBJ2-7; 11 bases are shared with TRBD2. The junction had 10 bases not matched to a gene; V was cut back by 4 bases and J by 5 bases. This CDR3 has 16 residues. Germline V gene lookup returns CDR1 MNHEY and CDR2 SVGAGI. The CDR3 protein is CASSSTASGRYHEQYV. The CDR3 DNA is TGTGCCAGCAGTTCCACGGCTAGCGGGAGGTACCACGAGCAGTACGTC.

This chain connects TRBV7-2 to TRBJ2-3; 7 bases map to TRBD1. After removal of 5 bases from V and 0 bases from J, the junction contained 8 bases not matched to a gene. Germline V lookup: CDR1 SGHTA, CDR2 FQGNSA. The CDR3 loop spans 16 amino acids. This CDR3 is CASSQRQGGSTDTQYF. In nucleotides, the CDR3 is TGTGCCAGCAGCCAGAGACAGGGCGGGAGCACAGATACGCAGTATTTT.

The chain employs TRBV4-3 and TRBJ1-6; 8 nucleotides line up with TRBD1. The CDR3 contains 19 residues. Per the germline V gene, CDR1 is LGHNA and CDR2 is YSLEER. V shed 1 base, J shed 3 bases, and the junction held 11 bases outside the gene matches. The CDR3 bases are TGCGCCAGCAGCCAAGGCCCTTCAGGGGGCGACTTCTATAATTCACCCCTCCACTTT. Amino acid sequence: CASSQGPSGGDFYNSPLHF.

CDR3 amino acids: CASSSGGGRTEAFF. The CDR3 DNA reads TGTGCCAGCAGCTCAGGGGGAGGAAGGACTGAAGCTTTCTTT. The chain has TRBV6-5 and TRBJ1-1; 7 positions match TRBD1. Trimming removed 6 bases from V and 5 bases from J; junction bases left unmatched: 9. CDR1 MNHEY and CDR2 SVGAGI come from the germline V gene. The CDR3 spans 14 residues.

Only a few counts were recorded for this clone. For the CDR3, the DNA is TGTGCCAGTAGGCCCCGGGACAGGGGTCAAAAACTGTTTTTT. Its protein is CASRPRDRGQKLFF. The chain is built from TRBV19 and TRBJ1-4; 10 nucleotides align to TRBD1. The CDR3 has 14 amino acids. Germline CDR1 reads LNHDA; CDR2 reads SQIVND (reference sequence). V was clipped by 6 bases and J by 9 bases; unmatched bases: 7.

The chain carries TRBV7-8 and TRBJ1-2, with D perhaps TRBD1 (6 bases). V was pared by 0 bases and J by 7 bases, with 15 bases between. The CDR3 is 15 amino acids. CDR1 is SGHVS, CDR2 FQNEAQ, per germline. The CDR3 bases are TGTGCCAGCAGCTTAGCCCCCCCAACAGGGAGTGGCTACACCTTC. As protein: CASSLAPPTGSGYTF. Variable domain in full (rest from reference TRBV7-8 and TRBJ1-2): GAGVSQSPRYKVAKRGQDVALRCDPISGHVSLFWYQQALGQGPEFLTYFQNEAQLDKSGLPSDRFFAERPEGSVSTLKIQRTQQEDSAVYLCASSLAPPTGSGYTFGSGTRLTVV.

Only a few counts were recorded for this clone. The V and J genes are TRBV11-3 and TRBJ2-1, with 12 bases identical to TRBD2. The CDR3 runs to 15 residues. V was pared by 6 bases and J by 6 bases, with 6 bases of the junction left unmatched. Germline loops: CDR1 SGHNT, CDR2 YENEEA. CDR3 region: CASRKLAGGSNEQFF. DNA of the CDR3: TGTGCCAGCAGAAAACTAGCGGGAGGCTCCAATGAGCAGTTCTTC.